This is a list of T cell receptor beta chains from one sample in a study of T cell repertoires in cytomegalovirus infection. TCRdb reanalysed the reads using MiXCR and keeps one entry per CDR3 protein. Found here are 200,000 to 300,000 distinct CDR3 sequences, 12% to 15% of them singletons; the top ten hold 8.8%. The sample consisted of PBMCs. Source of these receptors: a human donor in good health (CMV status not recorded). Some clones in this sample may be carry-over from other donors' samples. The CDR3 runs from the conserved cysteine through the conserved F or W. D genes are given only for firm matches. The size field is filled for only some rows; it gives once, few, many or a size class.

>.|TRBV2|TRBD1|TRBJ2-3
TGTGCCTGCAAACGTGGACAGGGGAGTATTTCAGATACGCAGTATTTT
CACKRGQGSISDTQYF
>.|TRBV7-6|.|TRBJ1-4
TGTGCCAGCAGCTTAGATGGGAATAATGAAAAACTGTTTTTT
CASSLDGNNEKLFF
>many|TRBV2|.|TRBJ2-1
TGTGCCAGCAAGACTCCTGACAGGCACAATGAGCAGTTCTTC
CASKTPDRHNEQFF
>.|TRBV20-1|TRBD1|TRBJ1-3
TGCAGTGCAGCCCCATCACACAGGGGGCTTGGAAACACCATATATTTT
CSAAPSHRGLGNTIYF
>few|TRBV12-3/TRBV12-4|.|TRBJ1-1
TGTGCCAGCAGTCTACTCCCTGGCGGTGAAGCTTTCTTT
CASSLLPGGEAFF
>few|TRBV6-1|.|TRBJ2-6
TGTGCCAGCAGTGAAGAGCGACGGATCTCTGGGGCCAACGTCCTGACTTTC
CASSEERRISGANVLTF
>few|TRBV29-1|TRBD1|TRBJ2-7
TGCAGCGTTGAAGGGTGGGACAGGGGCTCCTACGAGCAGTACTTC
CSVEGWDRGSYEQYF
>once|TRBV5-1|.|TRBJ2-5
TGCGCCAGCAGCCCGGGACTGTTGATAGAGACCCAGTACTTC
CASSPGLLIETQYF
>many|TRBV20-1|.|TRBJ2-1
TGCAGTGCTAGAGATTCCAGGAACAATGAGCAGTTCTTC
CSARDSRNNEQFF
>few|TRBV10-3|.|TRBJ1-4
TGTGCCATCAGCTCCGACGGTGCAACTAATGAAAAACTGTTTTTT
CAISSDGATNEKLFF
>.|TRBV12-5|TRBD1|TRBJ2-5
TGTGCTAGTGGTCCCGCTCGACAGGGGGTGGAAGAAGGCCAGTACTTC
CASGPARQGVEEGQYF
>.|TRBV7-9|.|TRBJ1-1
TGTGCCAGCAGCTATCCGGGACGGAATGAAGCTTTCTTT
CASSYPGRNEAFF
>few|TRBV29-1|.|TRBJ1-1
TGCAGCGTTGAGACAGGAGAGAACACTGAAGCTTTCTTT
CSVETGENTEAFF
>.|TRBV3-1|.|TRBJ2-5
TGTGCCAGCAGCCAGCAAGCAGAGACCCAGTACTTC
CASSQQAETQYF
>many|TRBV19|.|TRBJ1-5
TGTGCCAGTAGTCCTAGCAATCAGCCCCAGCATTTT
CASSPSNQPQHF
>.|TRBV19|.|TRBJ2-3
TGTGCCAGTCGTTCGTGGGATACGCAGTATTTT
CASRSWDTQYF
>.|TRBV2|.|TRBJ2-7
TGTGCCAGTACGTTCCAGGGGACCCCCGAGCAGTACTTC
CASTFQGTPEQYF
>few|TRBV20-1|TRBD2|TRBJ2-1
TGCAGTGCTAGGAGGTGGACTAGCGGGAGGGCCCTTGTTCTGAATGAGCAGTTCTTC
CSARRWTSGRALVLNEQFF
>.|TRBV7-9|.|TRBJ1-1
TGTGCCAGCAGCTCGCCCGCCACAAACACTGAAGCTTTCTTT
CASSSPATNTEAFF
>.|TRBV5-5|.|TRBJ1-2
TGTGCCAGCAGCTCCCTTGGGGGATTTGACTATGGCTACACCTTC
CASSSLGGFDYGYTF
>.|TRBV18|.|TRBJ1-1
TGTGCCAGCTCACCTCTAAGCAGAACCGACACTGAAGCTTTCTTT
CASSPLSRTDTEAFF